This TCR beta chain was sequenced in a study of OX40 agonist ivuxolimab in advanced cancers. Repertoires were generated with immunoSEQ multiplex PCR, while TCRdb's copy carries only in-frame clones and drops some. Of approximately 35,000 clones listed, roughly nine tenths are singletons. Per the germline V gene, CDR1 is SGHVS and CDR2 is FQNEAQ. This CDR3 is built from 15 residues. The junction had 12 bases not matched to a gene; V was cut back by 8 bases and J by 5 bases. This sequence originates from an adult with an advanced solid tumor such as melanoma, head and neck, liver or kidney cancer. Source: CD4+ or CD8+ T cells sorted from blood, taken in a trial of the OX40 agonist ivuxolimab. The chain couples TRBV7-8 to TRBJ2-5; 9 nucleotides agree with TRBD1. DNA of the CDR3: TGTGCCAGCGGACTAGAAACAGGGGGCGGGGAGACCCAGTACTTC. It is translated as CASGLETGGGETQYF.